The 16 T cell receptor beta chains in this list originate from one sample, sequenced in a study of T cell responses to AZD1222 COVID-19 vaccine. The table came from immunoSEQ multiplex PCR; TCRdb's copy has only in-frame clones and leaves some out. The sample holds approximately 90,000 clones, approximately 86% seen once. The starting material was peripheral blood, obtained on day 0 of AZD1222 vaccination. The receptors come from an adult in good health.

This clone was found once. The chain recombines TRBV28 with TRBJ1-5; D is perhaps TRBD1 (6 bases). CDR3 length: 14 amino acids. Looked up from germline, CDR1 is MDHEN and CDR2 is SYDVKM. Trimming left V 7 bases short and J 4 bases short, with 14 bases between. CDR3 region: CASTLGALNQPQHF. CDR3 DNA: TGTGCCAGCACCTTGGGGGCCCTAAATCAGCCCCAGCATTTT.

This clone has a single count. The chain couples TRBV19 to TRBJ1-4; possibly TRBD1 for D (5 bases). Deletions cut 5 bases from V and 5 bases from J, with 18 bases between. This CDR3 has 16 residues. CDR1 LNHDA and CDR2 SQIVND come from the germline V gene (reference sequence). The CDR3 loop reads CASSPRSGRTNEKLFF. The CDR3, as DNA: TGTGCCAGTAGTCCTCGTTCAGGCAGGACAAATGAAAAACTGTTTTTT.

This clone has a handful of counts. V is TRBV10-1 and J is TRBJ2-7, with 9 bases matching TRBD2. V shed 3 bases and J 5 bases; nucleotides not matched to a gene: 8. This CDR3 is built from 15 residues. Germline CDR1 WNHNN, CDR2 SYGVQD (reference sequence). CDR3 sequence reads: CASSEESGRIHEQYF. CDR3 DNA: TGCGCCAGCAGTGAAGAGAGCGGGAGGATCCACGAGCAGTACTTC.

This chain joins TRBV10-3 and TRBJ2-5; 7 nucleotides line up with TRBD2. This CDR3 spans 15 amino acids. Germline V gene sequence: CDR1 ENHRY, CDR2 SYGVKD. Unmatched junction bases numbered 13, after V lost 8 bases and J lost 4 bases. CDR3 protein: CAIASGDGDGETQYF. CDR3 nucleotides: TGTGCCATCGCTAGCGGAGACGGCGACGGAGAGACCCAGTACTTC.

V usage is TRBV9 and J usage is TRBJ2-1; D is ambiguous. The CDR3 runs 16 residues. V dropped 0 bases and J dropped 1 base, with 11 bases sitting between them. CDR1 SGDLS and CDR2 YYNGEE come from the germline V gene. CDR3: CASSVGVWGSYNEQFF. The CDR3, as DNA: TGTGCCAGCAGCGTAGGTGTCTGGGGATCCTACAATGAGCAGTTCTTC.

The gene calls are TRBV1 and TRBJ2-2. TRBV1 is a documented pseudogene. CDR3 size: 16 residues. CDR3 DNA sequence: TGCCCAACTACCACATTGGATCGGGCTGACACCGGGGAGCTGTTTTTT. Its translation: CPTTTLDRADTGELFF.

The CDR3: CASRTRGLNTEAFF. The DNA of the CDR3 is TGTGCCAGTAGAACCCGGGGCCTGAACACTGAAGCTTTCTTT. This sequence joins TRBV19 and TRBJ1-1, with D perhaps TRBD1 (5 bases). This CDR3 region has 14 residues. Trimming left V 6 bases short and J 0 bases short, with 11 bases between. The germline gives CDR1 LNHDA, CDR2 SQIVND (reference sequence).

V and J are TRBV6-6 and TRBJ2-7; tentative D call: TRBD1 (6 bases). The length of the CDR3 is 15 residues. Germline V gene data show CDR1 as MNHNY and CDR2 as SVGAGI (reference sequence). Trimming took 2 bases from V and 0 from J, leaving 11 bases between them. CDR3 sequence: CASSYGGLNSYEQYF. The CDR3 nucleotides are TGTGCCAGCAGTTACGGGGGCCTCAACTCCTACGAGCAGTACTTC.

The rearrangement joins TRBV6-5 to TRBJ1-2; 10 nucleotides agree with TRBD1. This CDR3 has 15 amino acids. The germline gives CDR1 MNHEY, CDR2 SVGAGI. V lost 7 bases, J lost 8 bases, and 13 bases stayed unmatched. CDR3 region: CASTLPTGTGEGYTF. In DNA form, the CDR3 reads TGTGCCAGCACCCTTCCTACCGGGACAGGGGAAGGCTACACCTTC.

This chain connects TRBV3-1 (or the pseudogene TRBV3-2) to TRBJ2-3, with 13 bases matching TRBD2. The CDR3 is made up of 20 amino acids. Germline CDR1 and CDR2: LGHDT and YNNKEL (reference sequence). Unmatched junction bases numbered 18, after V lost 5 bases and J lost 4 bases. The CDR3 bases are TGTGCCAGCAGCACCCCGGGACTAGCGGGACTTCTAGGGGTGCCAGATACGCAGTATTTT. Translation: CASSTPGLAGLLGVPDTQYF.

The rearrangement links TRBV10-1 to TRBJ2-2; possibly TRBD1 for D (5 bases). There are 13 residues in the CDR3. The V gene lost 7 bases and the J gene lost 3 bases, with 9 bases spanning the gap. Germline V gives CDR1 WNHNN, CDR2 SYGVQD (reference sequence). In nucleotides, the CDR3 is TGCGCCAGCACCCCCAGGGACACCGGGGAGCTGTTTTTT. Translated, it gives CASTPRDTGELFF.

The chain employs TRBV19 and TRBJ1-1, with TRBD1 identical over 11 bases. J was trimmed by 5 bases and V by 3 bases; bases with no gene match: 2. Germline values: CDR1 LNHDA, CDR2 SQIVND (reference sequence). The CDR3 is 14 residues long. The CDR3 region is CASSIGQGATEAFF. DNA of the CDR3: TGTGCCAGTAGTATCGGACAGGGGGCGACTGAAGCTTTCTTT.

The chain employs TRBV5-4 and TRBJ2-7, with TRBD1 matching 9 bases. The CDR3 is made up of 15 amino acids. J lost 4 bases, V lost 2 bases, and 7 bases had no gene match. In germline, CDR1 is SGHNT, CDR2 YYREEE (reference sequence). CDR3 sequence: CASSFTQGAGYEQYF. CDR3 nucleotides: TGTGCCAGCAGCTTCACACAGGGGGCAGGATACGAGCAGTACTTC.

In its sample, this clone was seen once. This sequence joins TRBV6-5 and TRBJ2-7; 11 bases fit TRBD1. The ends lost 4 bases at V and 5 bases at J; junction bases unmatched: 4. CDR3 length: 14 amino acids. The V gene's germline CDR1 is MNHEY and CDR2 SVGAGI. The CDR3: CASSSGQGANEQYF. CDR3 in DNA: TGTGCCAGCAGTTCCGGACAGGGGGCTAACGAGCAGTACTTC.

The rearrangement links TRBV5-1 to TRBJ1-3; D call uncertain. In germline, CDR1 is SGHRS, CDR2 YFSETQ. The CDR3 is 14 amino acids. The V end lost 1 base, the J end lost 2 bases, and 7 bases lay between the germline ends. CDR3 bases: TGCGCCAGCAGCTTGTCTCAGACTGGAAACACCATATATTTT. Protein product: CASSLSQTGNTIYF.

This rearrangement joins TRBV19 to TRBJ2-3; no definite D call. Between the trimmed V and J ends, which lost 5 bases and 8 bases, there was a span of 14 bases. Per germline, CDR1 LNHDA and CDR2 SQIVND (reference sequence). This CDR3 comprises 13 residues. CDR3: CASSGISAGTQYF. CDR3 DNA sequence: TGTGCCAGTAGTGGCATTTCTGCAGGTACGCAGTATTTT.